A selection of T cell receptor beta chains follows, all from one sample in a study of T cells in Graves' hyperthyroidism and ophthalmopathy. MiXCR, applied by TCRdb to the multiplex PCR reads, yields one record per CDR3 protein. The sample has 350,000 to 450,000 distinct CDR3 sequences, about a sixth seen once. Sequenced input: blood. The receptor set was obtained from a woman aged 25 to 39 with Graves' hyperthyroidism that later progressed to Graves' ophthalmopathy. CDR3s leave out the opening cysteine and the closing phenylalanine or tryptophan.

j_call v_call cdr3_aa
TRBJ2-1 TRBV6-2/TRBV6-3 ASSYSPQSNEQF
TRBJ2-2 TRBV4-1 ASSQATGPITGELF
TRBJ2-1 TRBV7-9 ASSLTTTPGLAGVEQF
TRBJ2-2 TRBV28 ASSWGGVSGGELF
TRBJ1-1 TRBV6-1 ASSRGARDTEAF
TRBJ2-6 TRBV19 ASMGRGRSSGANVLT
TRBJ2-5 TRBV7-9 ASSFGEEETQY
TRBJ2-7 TRBV7-8 ASSLGTSRTYEQY
TRBJ2-2 TRBV24-1 ATSDATGVGTGELF
TRBJ2-1 TRBV2 ASRQGNNEQF
TRBJ1-1 TRBV15 ATSRGIDLDTEAF
TRBJ2-1 TRBV7-2 ASSLGGGAEQF
TRBJ2-1 TRBV7-6 ASSKTASSYNEQF
TRBJ2-7 TRBV28 ASTHRGHAYEQY
TRBJ1-5 TRBV12-3/TRBV12-4 ASTTGQGSNQPQH
TRBJ1-2 TRBV2 ASSKGARGYT
TRBJ1-2 TRBV6-5 ASSYDGVGVYGYT
TRBJ1-1 TRBV6-5 ASSYSTGGTEAF
TRBJ2-7 TRBV7-9 ASSPTRQSSWQY
TRBJ1-3 TRBV28 ASSLVLGVASGNTIY
TRBJ2-1 TRBV29-1 SAILGGEQF
TRBJ2-7 TRBV4-1 ASSQSILAGISYEQY
TRBJ2-5 TRBV12-3/TRBV12-4 ASTSAAGGPETQY